The clone carrying this T cell receptor beta chain appeared many times. Production of TCR beta cDNA used about 500 ng total RNA together with a constant-region primer. Each TCR beta library was derived from three nested multiplex PCR rounds that employed slightly modified ARM-PCR. Each of the first two PCR rounds ran approximately 11 cycles with TRBV1-TRBV30 forward and C-beta reverse primers. TCRdb re-called the multiplex PCR reads through MiXCR, storing one row per CDR3 protein. The repertoire holds approximately 73,000 distinct CDR3 sequences, with 71% as singletons. DNA and RNA were both co-extracted from 20-30 mg of bulk tissue that had not been sorted. Surgeons resected the patients' primary liver carcinomas. No treatment had been given to the patients, who were chronically infected with HBV. This record comes from a study of tumor-infiltrating lymphocytes in primary liver carcinoma. The V gene end was trimmed by 1 base and the J gene end by 4 bases; junction bases not matched to a gene: 9. Germline-derived CDR1 and CDR2 are SGHRS and YFSETQ. CDR3 length: 16 residues.

The chain links TRBV5-1 to TRBJ2-3; 7 nucleotides line up with TRBD2. The source of this sequence is a woman aged 60 to 75 with primary liver carcinoma and hepatitis B virus infection. What was sequenced was liver tumor tissue from sampling region 4. The subset was: tumor region T4, right-lateral pole. CDR3 protein: CASSLLAGAVPDTQYF. DNA for the CDR3: TGCGCCAGCAGCTTGTTGGCGGGAGCCGTCCCAGATACGCAGTATTTT.